This T cell receptor beta chain appears in the sequencing data of a study of blood T cell repertoires in COVID-19. This clone was recorded only once. TCRdb's table, derived via immunoSEQ multiplex PCR, lists solely in-frame clones and lacks some. Found here are 110,000 to 150,000 clones, 80% to 85% of them singletons; the top ten hold about 8%. This clonotype originated in a human donor in a cohort sampled during active COVID-19. Sequenced: peripheral blood.

This chain's CDR3 is CASSPGQIGNTIYF. The DNA for the CDR3 is TGTGCCAGCAGCCCCGGACAAATTGGAAACACCATATATTTT. The chain joins TRBV7-2 to TRBJ1-3, with D possibly matching TRBD1 (5 bases). This CDR3 has 14 amino acids. The V gene's germline CDR1 is SGHTA and CDR2 FQGNSA. V shed 5 bases and J shed 3 bases, with 11 bases lying between them.